This TCR beta chain was documented in a study of blood T cell repertoires in COVID-19 (dated by TCRdb to 2020 to 2021). Context from the whole study: Collaborator samples came from the United States, Italy and Spain and covered acute and convalescent phases of COVID-19. HLA class I and class II types, where available, came from metadata supplied by the sample provider rather than from assay-based typing. Samples came from the ongoing ImmuneRACE study (first 160 participants) plus 1,254 subjects from 6 global collaborators. The prospective study material was composed of cDNA or gDNA derived from T cells, B-cell-depleted T cells, or PBMCs. The repertoires were made available in a free public database intended to serve as a resource for research on the immune response to SARS-CoV-2. The sample metadata nearly always contained a de-identified subject ID, COVID-19 status, age in years and sex. The dataset comprised deeply sampled blood TCRbeta repertoires from subjects exposed to, actively infected with, or recovered from COVID-19.

Summary of the overall study and its limitations: Clinical and demographic metadata were provided uncurated, with the amount varying by source and participant.

Turning to this clone: Its antigen target is currently unknown. It has no much larger one-base neighbor in the sample; base qualities were not kept.

Participants in the prospective study were enrolled through a virtual design, were aged about 18 to 100 years, and lived in under 25 United States geographic areas. In the prospective study, cohorts were assigned on the basis of participant-reported clinical history obtained from a screening survey and a study questionnaire. Recovered participants in ImmuneRACE Cohort 3 were defined by two consecutive negative NP/OP PCR tests, clearance by a healthcare professional, or resolution of symptoms. In the prospective study, mobile phlebotomists collected whole blood, serum and a nasopharyngeal or oropharyngeal swab from each participant. Participants in the prospective study had the option to provide additional blood draws and questionnaires over a roughly two-month period. Before DNA extraction, prospective study blood samples were shipped either frozen or at room temperature. CDR1 and CDR2 (SGHNT, YENEEA) derive from the germline V gene. The CDR3 covers 15 residues, taking in both the cysteine and the phenylalanine. Only the CDR3 part of the read is kept: 45 bases, read in frame from the first base. V sheds 0 bases and J sheds 3 bases, leaving 11 bases between their ends.

TCRbeta CDR3 regions were amplified from genomic DNA by means of the immunoSEQ Assay, a bias-controlled multiplex PCR. From the authors' description of their analysis: Within the assay, amplification of reference gene primers was used to estimate how many nucleated cells each sample contained. To quantify the absolute abundance of each unique TCRbeta CDR3 rearrangement, sequence reads were collapsed and filtered. For each sample, productive Simpson clonality was calculated as the square root of Simpson's diversity index over productive rearrangements. The source is immuneACCESS, and TCRdb retained only in-frame sequences with V and J called. Part of the clones is not carried over; for the studies checked, unresolved V genes explain less than half of this, and the remainder is unexplained. V, J and clone size derive from that table, while D and trimming were established from the DNA sequence. Here the sample has around 200,000 clones; 88% occur a single time. The ten largest clones represent under 3% of the sample.

The V and J genes are TRBV11-3 and TRBJ1-1; a tentative D match to TRBD1 spans 5 bases. This TCR was sampled from a young woman who had recovered from COVID-19. The specimen sequenced was PBMCs or T cells enriched from blood (not recorded which). The nucleotide sequence reads as follows: TGTGCCAGCAGCTTAGAGGCGGGGGAGGACACTGAAGCTTTCTTT. It codes for CASSLEAGEDTEAFF. With the portions outside the CDR3 filled from the reference TRBV11-3 and TRBJ1-1 genes, the complete variable region becomes EAGVVQSPRYKIIEKKQPVAFWCNPISGHNTLYWYLQNLGQGPELLIRYENEEAVDDSQLPKDRFSAERLKGVDSTLKIQPAELGDSAVYLCASSLEAGEDTEAFFGQGTRLTVV.